A few counts support the clone carrying this TCR beta chain. The target antigen is unknown. This specimen comes from a study of Tregs in tolerant kidney transplant recipients. Produced via immunoSEQ multiplex PCR; TCRdb's table is partial and in-frame only. The sample comprises about 240,000 clones, about 80% of which are singletons, and about 0.64% rests with the top ten. The V end was cut by 5 bases, the J end by 7 bases, with 15 bases between. Germline V gene sequence: CDR1 SGHRS, CDR2 YFSETQ. This CDR3 region has 14 residues. Unstimulated regulatory T cells (CD4+CD25+CD127-), CD4+CD25- non-regulatory cells, CD4 and CD8 cells were FACS-sorted from thawed PBMCs. Broader study findings: This study did not directly address biological reproducibility.

V and J are TRBV5-1 and TRBJ2-2; D may be TRBD1 or TRBD2 (5 bases each). Sequencing was performed on CD4+ T cells from blood. The source of this sequence is a human donor in good health. DNA for the CDR3: TGCGCCAGCAGGCGGCAGGGAGATGGCGGGGAGCTGTTTTTT. Protein: CASRRQGDGGELFF.